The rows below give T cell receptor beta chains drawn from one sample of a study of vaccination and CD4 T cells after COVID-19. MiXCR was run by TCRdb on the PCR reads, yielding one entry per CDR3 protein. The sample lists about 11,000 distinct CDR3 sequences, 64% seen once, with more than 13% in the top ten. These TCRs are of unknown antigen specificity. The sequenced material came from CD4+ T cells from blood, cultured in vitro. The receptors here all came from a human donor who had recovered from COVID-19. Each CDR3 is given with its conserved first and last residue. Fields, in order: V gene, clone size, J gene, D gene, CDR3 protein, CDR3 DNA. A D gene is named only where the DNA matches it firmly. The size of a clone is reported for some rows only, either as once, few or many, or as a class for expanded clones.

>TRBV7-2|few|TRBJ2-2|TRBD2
CASTIAGGGTGELFF
TGTGCCAGCACCATAGCGGGAGGAGGCACCGGGGAGCTGTTTTTT
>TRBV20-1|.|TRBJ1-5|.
CSARQGPGFSNQPQHF
TGCAGTGCTAGGCAGGGGCCGGGGTTTAGCAATCAGCCCCAGCATTTT
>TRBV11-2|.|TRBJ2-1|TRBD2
CASSPTLAGATYNEQFF
TGTGCCAGCAGCCCCACCCTAGCGGGAGCTACCTACAATGAGCAGTTCTTC
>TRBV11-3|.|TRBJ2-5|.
CASSLGQTVETQYF
TGTGCCAGCAGCTTAGGACAGACTGTAGAGACCCAGTACTTC
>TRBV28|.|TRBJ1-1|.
CASSDGTLNTEAFF
TGTGCCAGCAGTGACGGGACACTGAACACTGAAGCTTTCTTT
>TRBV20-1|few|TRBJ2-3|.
CSAPRAGTSTDTQYF
TGCAGTGCTCCTCGAGCGGGCACTAGCACAGATACGCAGTATTTT
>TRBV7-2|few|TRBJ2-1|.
CASSPEVTDEQFF
TGTGCCAGCAGCCCCGAGGTAACTGATGAGCAGTTCTTC
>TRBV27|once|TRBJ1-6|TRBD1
CATRTGGNYNSPLHF
TGTGCCACAAGGACAGGTGGGAACTATAATTCACCCCTCCACTTT
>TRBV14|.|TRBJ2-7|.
CASTNQTSMYLCASSRPNEQYF
.
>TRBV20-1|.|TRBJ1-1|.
CSARDWKAVSSAFF
TGCAGTGCTAGAGATTGGAAGGCCGTAAGCAGTGCTTTCTTT
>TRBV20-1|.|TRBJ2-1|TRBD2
CSATRGVAGNEQFF
TGCAGTGCCACGCGGGGGGTCGCGGGTAATGAGCAGTTCTTC
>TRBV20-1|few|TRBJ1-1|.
CSAQSRGTEAFF
TGCAGTGCGCAGTCGCGGGGGACTGAAGCTTTCTTT
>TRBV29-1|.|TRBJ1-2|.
CSVEPPQGGGYTF
TGCAGCGTTGAACCCCCACAGGGAGGTGGCTACACCTTC
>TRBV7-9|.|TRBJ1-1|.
CASSARDLNTEAFF
TGTGCCAGCAGCGCCCGGGACCTTAACACTGAAGCTTTCTTT
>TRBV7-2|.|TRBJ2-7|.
CASSWGLTIPGEQYF
TGTGCCAGCAGCTGGGGACTTACCATTCCGGGGGAGCAGTACTTC
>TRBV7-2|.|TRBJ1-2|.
CASSSGGVAVKAYTF
TGTGCCAGCAGCTCCGGGGGGGTTGCCGTGAAAGCCTACACCTTC
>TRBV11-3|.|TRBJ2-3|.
CASSLEGRSTDTQYF
TGTGCCAGCAGCTTAGAAGGACGGAGCACAGATACGCAGTATTTT
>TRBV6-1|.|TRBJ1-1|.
CASRLQGYNTEAFF
TGTGCCAGCAGACTGCAGGGTTATAACACTGAAGCTTTCTTT
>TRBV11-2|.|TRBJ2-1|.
CASSLDLRRAVFF
TGTGCCAGCAGCTTAGATTTGAGGCGGGCTGTGTTCTTC
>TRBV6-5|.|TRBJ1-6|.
CASSYTSGGSPLHF
TGTGCCAGCAGTTACACGTCCGGGGGTTCACCCCTCCACTTT
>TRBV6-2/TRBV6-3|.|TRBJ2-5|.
CASSWPAGAAKTQYF
TGTGCCAGCAGTTGGCCGGCGGGGGCCGCTAAGACCCAGTACTTC
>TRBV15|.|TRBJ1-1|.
CATSRVVQAGMNTEAFF
TGTGCCACCAGCAGAGTAGTACAGGCGGGGATGAACACTGAAGCTTTCTTT
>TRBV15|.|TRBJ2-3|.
CATSRAAEADTQYF
TGTGCCACCAGCAGAGCGGCGGAGGCAGATACGCAGTATTTT
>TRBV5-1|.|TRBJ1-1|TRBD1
CASSFKRGHTEAFF
TGCGCCAGCAGCTTTAAGAGGGGGCACACTGAAGCTTTCTTT
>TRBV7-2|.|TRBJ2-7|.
CASSLAVPYEQYF
TGTGCCAGCAGCTTAGCAGTCCCCTACGAGCAGTACTTC
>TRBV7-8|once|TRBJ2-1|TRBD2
CASSLGRTSGRAKGEQFF
TGTGCCAGCAGCTTAGGCAGGACTAGCGGGAGGGCTAAGGGTGAGCAGTTCTTC
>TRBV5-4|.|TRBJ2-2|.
CASSLGQVAGELFF
TGTGCCAGCAGCTTGGGCCAGGTGGCCGGGGAGCTGTTTTTT
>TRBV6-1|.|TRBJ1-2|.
CASSPRDYGYTF
TGTGCCAGCAGCCCGAGGGACTATGGCTACACCTTC
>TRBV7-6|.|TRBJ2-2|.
CASSLEGFGELFF
TGTGCCAGCAGCTTAGAAGGGTTCGGGGAGCTGTTTTTT
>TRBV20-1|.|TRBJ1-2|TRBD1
CSAEQPGQEPNYGYTF
TGCAGTGCGGAACAACCGGGACAGGAACCTAACTATGGCTACACCTTC
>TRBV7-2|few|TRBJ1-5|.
CASSYYRDQPQHF
TGTGCCAGCAGCTACTACAGGGATCAGCCCCAGCATTTT
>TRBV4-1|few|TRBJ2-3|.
CASSPRALGTDTQYF
TGCGCCAGCAGCCCCCGGGCCCTGGGCACAGATACGCAGTATTTT
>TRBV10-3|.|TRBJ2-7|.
CAISVSGYEQYF
TGTGCCATCAGTGTATCAGGGTACGAGCAGTACTTC
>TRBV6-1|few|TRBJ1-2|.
CASSEVTGPYGYTF
TGTGCCAGCAGTGAAGTAACAGGCCCCTATGGCTACACCTTC
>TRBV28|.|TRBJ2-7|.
CASSLKNPLDCEQYF
TGTGCCAGCAGTCTGAAAAACCCACTAGATTGCGAGCAGTACTTC
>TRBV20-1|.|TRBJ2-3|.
CSARVSTDTQYF
TGCAGTGCTAGAGTTAGCACAGATACGCAGTATTTT
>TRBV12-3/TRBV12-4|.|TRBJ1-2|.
CASSLDVRESYGYTF
TGTGCCAGCAGTTTAGATGTCAGGGAAAGCTATGGCTACACCTTC
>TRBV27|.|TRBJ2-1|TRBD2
CASKGLGSYNEQFF
TGTGCCAGCAAGGGACTAGGGTCCTACAATGAGCAGTTCTTC
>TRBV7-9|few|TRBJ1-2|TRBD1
CASSYRDRDYGYTF
TGTGCCAGCAGCTACCGGGACAGGGACTATGGCTACACCTTC
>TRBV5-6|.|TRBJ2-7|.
CASSEARSYEQYF
TGTGCCAGCAGCGAGGCTAGGTCCTACGAGCAGTACTTC
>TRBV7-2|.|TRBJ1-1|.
CASSLGGMGPSTEAFF
TGTGCCAGCAGCTTAGGGGGCATGGGGCCCAGCACTGAAGCTTTCTTT
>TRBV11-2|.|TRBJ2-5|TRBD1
CASSLSGGLETQYF
TGTGCCAGCAGCTTATCAGGGGGCTTGGAGACCCAGTACTTC
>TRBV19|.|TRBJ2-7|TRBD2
CATPPPAGAHEQYF
TGTGCCACCCCCCCCCCAGCGGGAGCGCACGAGCAGTACTTC